Below, 27 T cell receptor beta chains from the same sample are listed, as sequenced in a study of blood T cell repertoires in COVID-19. Sequencing used immunoSEQ multiplex PCR; TCRdb keeps in-frame clones, though not all of them. The sample has 200,000 to 300,000 clones, 86% seen once. The material sequenced was peripheral blood. The receptor source for this set is a man between 25 and 39 years old with active or convalescent COVID-19.

The chain has TRBV9 and TRBJ1-4; maybe TRBD1 (5 bases). This CDR3 is built from 14 residues. V dropped 6 bases and J dropped 0 bases, with 9 bases sitting between them. Germline V gene lookup returns CDR1 SGDLS and CDR2 YYNGEE. In DNA, the CDR3 is TGTGCCAGCACACAAGGGGCAACTAATGAAAAACTGTTTTTT. Protein: CASTQGATNEKLFF.

The chain combines TRBV21-1 with TRBJ1-6; the D segment call TRBD1 is taken from the table without a DNA check. TRBV21-1 is shown as a pseudogene. CDR3 length: 17 amino acids. In nucleotides, the CDR3 is TGTGCCAGCAGGACAGGACAGGGGAGTATTCCGAATTCACCCCTCCACTTT. Encoded protein: CASRTGQGSIPNSPLHF.

The V gene is TRBV11-2, the J gene TRBJ2-3, with 7 nucleotides matching TRBD2. The CDR3 loop spans 15 amino acids. The V gene end was trimmed by 1 base and the J gene end by 4 bases; junction bases not matched to a gene: 5. Per germline, CDR1 SGHAT and CDR2 FQNNGV. CDR3 protein: CASSLVGGIADTQYF. In DNA form, the CDR3 reads TGTGCCAGCAGCTTAGTCGGGGGGATAGCAGATACGCAGTATTTT.

In DNA, the CDR3 is TGTGCCCTCCCAGGCCGCTCCTACGAGCAGTACTTC. Translated: CALPGRSYEQYF. V gene TRBV6-5 combines with J gene TRBJ2-7; no clear D. The CDR3 runs 12 residues. The V gene's germline CDR1 is MNHEY and CDR2 SVGAGI. V dropped 11 bases and J dropped 0 bases, with 11 bases sitting between them.

This clone was detected only once. J is TRBJ2-2 and V is TRBV7-2; D may be TRBD1 (6 bases). Germline lookup yields CDR1 SGHTA and CDR2 FQGNSA. Trimming pared 7 bases from V and 3 bases from J, leaving 24 bases between. The length of the CDR3 is 18 residues. The CDR3: CASIPAFSSGQHTGELFF. The CDR3 bases are TGTGCCAGCATCCCCGCGTTTTCGTCTGGACAGCACACCGGGGAGCTGTTTTTT.

This sequence joins TRBV12-5 and TRBJ2-1; perhaps TRBD1 as D (6 bases). V was shortened by 5 bases and J by 11 bases, with 22 bases between the two germline ends. In germline, CDR1 is LGHNT, CDR2 FRNRAP. This CDR3 has 15 residues. CDR3 amino acids: CASGDDPQGWGKQFF. The CDR3 nucleotides read TGTGCTAGTGGTGACGACCCTCAGGGGTGGGGGAAGCAGTTCTTC.

The chain couples TRBV5-6 to TRBJ2-1, with D possibly matching TRBD2 (5 bases). The CDR3 is 11 amino acids. With 2 bases removed from V and 8 bases from J, the gap between germline ends came to 5 bases. Germline V gene data show CDR1 as SGHDT and CDR2 as YYEEEE. In nucleotides, the CDR3 is TGTGCCAGCAGCTTCGGGGATGAGCAGTTCTTC. Protein product: CASSFGDEQFF.

The chain links TRBV9 to TRBJ2-1; 11 bases are shared with TRBD2. Germline assignment: CDR1 SGDLS and CDR2 YYNGEE. J was trimmed by 8 bases and V by 0 bases; bases with no gene match: 4. The CDR3 is 15 amino acids. CDR3 DNA: TGTGCCAGCAGCGTAGTTAGCGGGGGGGCCTATGAGCAGTTCTTC. This translates into CASSVVSGGAYEQFF.

Turning to this clone: Other nucleotide sequences from this sample produce the same CDR3. The J gene is TRBJ1-1, the V gene TRBV9; 9 nucleotides match TRBD1. Germline assignment: CDR1 SGDLS and CDR2 YYNGEE. This CDR3 has 14 amino acids. Unmatched junction bases numbered 2, after V lost 0 bases and J lost 5 bases. CDR3 sequence reads: CASSVAGQGTEAFF. CDR3 sequence (DNA): TGTGCCAGCAGCGTAGCCGGACAGGGGACTGAAGCTTTCTTT.

This clone has just a few counts. The chain uses TRBV4-3 and TRBJ1-5; tentatively, D is TRBD1 (5 bases). Looked up from germline, CDR1 is LGHNA and CDR2 is YSLEER. V lost 5 bases and J lost 6, with 17 bases in between. The CDR3 has 15 amino acids. The CDR3 here is CASSERWGGSQPQHF. CDR3 sequence (DNA): TGCGCCAGCAGCGAAAGATGGGGGGGAAGTCAGCCCCAGCATTTT.

The chain recombines TRBV9 with TRBJ1-2; 8 nucleotides line up with TRBD1. The V and J ends lost 4 bases and 2 bases, in that order; junction bases with no gene match: 16. The CDR3 has 18 residues. Germline loops: CDR1 SGDLS, CDR2 YYNGEE. CDR3 residues: CASSSVVGAGDRNYGYTF. The CDR3 DNA follows: TGTGCCAGCAGCTCCGTAGTGGGGGCCGGGGACAGGAACTATGGCTACACCTTC.

This clone was picked up one time. J is TRBJ1-4 and V is TRBV23-1; no firm D call. TRBV23-1 is placed among ORFs of uncertain function. This CDR3 contains 18 residues. Trimming removed 1 base from V and 0 bases from J, with 15 bases in between. The CDR3: CASSQFRGDYATNEKLFF. The CDR3 DNA sequence: TGCGCCAGCAGTCAATTTCGTGGAGACTACGCAACTAATGAAAAACTGTTTTTT.

The gene calls are TRBV13 and TRBJ2-2, with TRBD2 matching 7 bases. Trimming at V came to 5 bases and at J to 3 bases, leaving 6 bases not matched to a gene. Germline CDR1 is PRHDT and CDR2 is FYEKMQ (reference sequence). The CDR3 runs 15 residues. CDR3 DNA sequence: TGTGCCAGCAGCCCCTACCGGGGGGACACCGGGGAGCTGTTTTTT. Residues: CASSPYRGDTGELFF.

V and J are TRBV4-1 and TRBJ1-1; D gene ambiguous. The CDR3 totals 14 residues. V lost 2 bases and J 1 base, leaving 8 bases between the germline ends. The germline V gene encodes CDR1 MGHRA and CDR2 YSYEKL. The CDR3 DNA reads as TGCGCCAGCAGCCAAATCCTCGGGAACACTGAAGCTTTCTTT. Its translation is CASSQILGNTEAFF.

Here the CDR3 DNA reads TGTGCCAGTAGTGACCGGGACAGGGGGCCTGAGCAGTTCTTC. The encoded protein is CASSDRDRGPEQFF. The gene calls are TRBV19 and TRBJ2-1, with 12 nucleotides matching TRBD1. Per germline, CDR1 LNHDA and CDR2 SQIVND (reference sequence). V shed 5 bases and J 9 bases; nucleotides not matched to a gene: 5. The CDR3 covers 14 residues.

This clone was recorded a few times. The V gene is TRBV11-2, the J gene TRBJ1-1; the match to TRBD1 covers 8 bases. Germline assignment: CDR1 SGHAT and CDR2 FQNNGV. Losses at the gene ends were 3 bases for V and 5 bases for J; bases not matched to a gene: 5. CDR3 length: 14 amino acids. The CDR3 coding sequence is TGTGCCAGCAGCTTTCAGGGGGCAGGGACTGAAGCTTTCTTT. Its translation is CASSFQGAGTEAFF.

The rearrangement uses TRBV15 and TRBJ2-7; 12 bases align to TRBD2. Losses at the gene ends were 8 bases for V and 2 bases for J; bases not matched to a gene: 10. The germline V gene encodes CDR1 LNHNV and CDR2 YYDKDF (reference sequence). This CDR3 has 16 residues. In DNA, the CDR3 is TGTGCCACCGGCGGACTAGCGGGGACTCCAACCTACGAGCAGTACTTC. Its translation is CATGGLAGTPTYEQYF.

The V gene is TRBV7-8, the J gene TRBJ2-3; TRBD1 is a possible D gene (6 bases). The CDR3 covers 15 residues. Trimming cost V 1 base and J 6 bases, with 14 bases left between them. Germline V gene sequence: CDR1 SGHVS, CDR2 FQNEAQ. In DNA form, the CDR3 reads TGTGCCAGCAGCTTAGTTCCAGGGGCTATGGATACGCAGTATTTT. This gives the protein CASSLVPGAMDTQYF.

This rearrangement joins TRBV2 to TRBJ1-1, with TRBD1 identical over 7 bases. Germline-derived CDR1 and CDR2 are SNHLY and FYNNEI. This CDR3 has 15 amino acids. J was trimmed by 1 base and V by 2 bases; bases with no gene match: 4. Here the CDR3 reads CASSEKGQRNTEAFF. The CDR3 DNA follows: TGTGCCAGCAGTGAAAAGGGACAGAGGAACACTGAAGCTTTCTTT.

In its sample, this clone was seen once. The genes are TRBV19 and TRBJ2-2, with 7 bases identical to TRBD2. The CDR3 length is 15 residues. Trimming cost V 3 bases and J 6 bases; bases outside gene matches: 7. CDR1 LNHDA and CDR2 SQIVND come from the germline V gene (reference sequence). The CDR3 DNA is TGTGCCAGTAGTATGGGCGGGGGACGAGCCGGGGAGCTGTTTTTT. The encoded protein is CASSMGGGRAGELFF. Full variable domain (rest looked up from reference TRBV19 and TRBJ2-2): DGGITQSPKYLFRKEGQNVTLSCEQNLNHDAMYWYRQDPGQGLRLIYYSQIVNDFQKGDIAEGYSVSREKKESFPLTVTSAQKNPTAFYLCASSMGGGRAGELFFGEGSRLTVL.

The chain joins TRBV9 to TRBJ1-5; 9 bases align to TRBD1. This CDR3 has 16 residues. CDR1 is SGDLS, CDR2 YYNGEE, per germline. V lost 4 bases, J lost 5 bases, and 10 bases stayed unmatched. CDR3 residues: CASSSEDRGLDQPQHF. The CDR3 nucleotides are TGTGCCAGCAGCTCCGAGGACAGGGGTTTGGATCAGCCCCAGCATTTT.

The rearrangement links TRBV6-5 to TRBJ1-1; no definite D call. Germline CDR1 and CDR2: MNHEY and SVGAGI. There are 14 residues in the CDR3. The V end lost 7 bases, the J end lost 0 bases, and 12 bases lay between the germline ends. The CDR3 coding sequence is TGTGCCAGCACCCCAATCGGGGTGAACACTGAAGCTTTCTTT. Its protein is CASTPIGVNTEAFF.

This clone was counted a few times. This CDR3 is CASSFQGAQETQYF. DNA for the CDR3: TGTGCCAGCAGCTTCCAGGGGGCCCAAGAGACCCAGTACTTC. The rearrangement uses TRBV5-8 and TRBJ2-5, with 8 bases fitting TRBD1. The CDR3 consists of 14 residues. V lost 2 bases and J lost 1; bases outside the gene matches: 1. Germline lookup yields CDR1 SGHTS and CDR2 YDEGEE.

CDR3 nucleotides: TGTGCCAGCAGTTTCAGGGCAAATGGCTACACCTTC. The encoded protein is CASSFRANGYTF. The gene calls are TRBV12-3 or TRBV12-4 and TRBJ1-2, with D perhaps TRBD1 (5 bases). The CDR3 runs to 12 residues. V was clipped by 3 bases and J by 6 bases, with 8 bases between them.

This clone has a handful of counts. The rearrangement joins TRBV4-2 to TRBJ2-3; D remains unclear. Trimming removed 1 base from V and 7 bases from J, with 9 bases in between. CDR1 is LGHNA, CDR2 YNFKEQ, per germline. This CDR3 is 13 amino acids long. The CDR3 loop is CASSQGFENTQYF. In DNA, the CDR3 is TGTGCCAGCAGCCAAGGGTTCGAGAATACGCAGTATTTT.

The V call is TRBV30, the J call TRBJ1-1; 7 bases are a match to TRBD1. Losses at the gene ends were 6 bases for V and 1 base for J; bases not matched to a gene: 8. The germline CDR1 and CDR2 sequences are GTSNPN and SVGIG (reference sequence). The CDR3 is made up of 14 amino acids. The CDR3 loop reads CACLDGTENTEAFF. The CDR3 DNA sequence: TGTGCCTGTCTTGACGGGACAGAGAACACTGAAGCTTTCTTT.

This chain connects TRBV25-1 to TRBJ1-5, with unresolved D. Per the germline V gene, CDR1 is MGHDK and CDR2 is SYGVNS. The V end was cut by 0 bases, the J end by 1 base, with 10 bases between. The CDR3 runs to 16 residues. In nucleotides, the CDR3 is TGTGCCAGCAGTGAATATGGGGAGTCGAGCAATCAGCCCCAGCATTTT. Protein: CASSEYGESSNQPQHF.